The 25 T cell receptor beta chains below were found in one sample sequenced in a study of response to subunit inactivated influenza vaccine. TCRdb analysed the RT-PCR reads with MiXCR anew, one entry per CDR3 protein. The top ten clones hold roughly a tenth of a sample with 800,000 to 1,000,000 distinct CDR3 sequences, less than 25% of them seen once. The specimen was PBMCs from blood, collected roughly 5 days after vaccination. Receptors were obtained from a man aged 45-65 years who received an inactivated influenza vaccine.

V gene TRBV4-1 combines with J gene TRBJ1-3; D is uncertain. The CDR3 has 15 residues. Germline V lookup: CDR1 MGHRA, CDR2 YSYEKL. Trimming shortened V by 0 bases and J by 4 bases, and 10 bases separated the two germline ends. CDR3 protein: CASSQDGQIGNTIYF. CDR3 nucleotide sequence: TGCGCCAGCAGCCAAGATGGTCAAATCGGAAACACCATATATTTT.

The V call is TRBV12-3 or TRBV12-4, the J call TRBJ2-3; TRBD2 matches at 8 bases. V lost 6 bases and J lost 2; bases outside the gene matches: 7. The CDR3 runs to 15 residues. CDR3 coding DNA: TGTGCCAGCAGCCCCGTAGCGGGATACACAGATACGCAGTATTTT. It specifies CASSPVAGYTDTQYF.

This clonotype was counted ten times or more. This rearrangement joins TRBV20-1 to TRBJ1-5, with D unclear. The V and J ends lost 6 bases and 0 bases respectively, with 12 bases between them. The CDR3 totals 14 residues. Germline assignment: CDR1 DFQATT and CDR2 SNEGSKA (reference sequence). CDR3 bases: TGCAGTGCCGCGGACGGTAATAGCAATCAGCCCCAGCATTTT. This encodes CSAADGNSNQPQHF.

In this sample, this clonotype turned up a few times. The rearrangement links TRBV20-1 to TRBJ2-1; 11 bases align to TRBD2. This CDR3 region has 14 residues. The J segment lost 12 bases and the V segment lost 2 bases, leaving 9 bases of the junction unmatched. In germline, CDR1 is DFQATT, CDR2 SNEGSKA (reference sequence). CDR3 sequence: CSARPGTSGAGQFF. CDR3 coding DNA: TGCAGTGCTAGACCCGGGACTAGCGGTGCGGGGCAGTTCTTC.

There are a few counts of this clonotype. The chain employs TRBV20-1 and TRBJ2-7, with D possibly TRBD1 on 5 matching bases. Germline lookup yields CDR1 DFQATT and CDR2 SNEGSKA (reference sequence). Trimming took off 0 bases at V and 7 bases at J, with 22 bases between the two ends. The CDR3 extends over 16 amino acids. DNA of the CDR3: TGCAGTGCTAGAGATCTTGACAGAGACGGTGGTAGGGAGCAGTACTTC. Protein product: CSARDLDRDGGREQYF.

CDR3: CATSDPGQTGELFF. The CDR3 coding sequence is TGTGCCACCAGTGACCCCGGACAGACCGGGGAGCTGTTTTTT. This chain uses TRBV24-1 with TRBJ2-2, with TRBD1 as a possible D gene (6 bases). The CDR3 covers 14 residues. CDR1 and CDR2 (germline): KGHDR, SFDVKD. V lost 4 bases and J lost 5, with 10 bases in between.

The chain uses TRBV24-1 and TRBJ1-5; D is unclear. The ends were cut back, 9 bases at V and 4 bases at J, with 15 bases in the middle. This CDR3 is 14 amino acids long. Germline CDR1 and CDR2: KGHDR and SFDVKD. The CDR3 bases are TGTGCCACCGGGAGCGCAGAAGCTAATCAGCCCCAGCATTTT. It encodes CATGSAEANQPQHF.

The chain uses TRBV28 and TRBJ1-2; D uncertain. The CDR3 extends over 13 amino acids. Germline CDR1 MDHEN, CDR2 SYDVKM. The V and J ends lost 10 bases and 3 bases respectively, with 15 bases between them. The CDR3 here is CATGERAHYGYTF. CDR3 sequence (DNA): TGTGCCACCGGAGAAAGGGCACACTATGGCTACACCTTC.

This clonotype was observed a handful of times. The rearrangement joins TRBV20-1 to TRBJ2-1; D not certain. This CDR3 is built from 16 residues. CDR1 and CDR2 (germline): DFQATT, SNEGSKA (reference sequence). Trimming removed 3 bases from V and 0 bases from J, with 15 bases in between. The CDR3 nucleotides are TGCAGTGCTAGCGCTCGCGGACGTCTCTCCTACAATGAGCAGTTCTTC. Translated, it gives CSASARGRLSYNEQFF.

The chain recombines TRBV20-1 with TRBJ2-5; D is possibly TRBD2 (6 bases). The CDR3 is 13 amino acids. Germline CDR1 and CDR2: DFQATT and SNEGSKA (reference sequence). Trimming shortened V by 1 base and J by 5 bases, and 11 bases separated the two germline ends. Here the CDR3 reads CSARVSGGETQYF. CDR3 DNA: TGCAGTGCTAGAGTAAGCGGAGGGGAGACCCAGTACTTC.

This clonotype appeared many times. The chain employs TRBV5-1 and TRBJ1-1, with D possibly matching TRBD1 (6 bases). Trimming removed 2 bases from V and 4 bases from J, with 15 bases in between. CDR1 and CDR2 from the germline V gene are SGHRS and YFSETQ. The CDR3 has 15 amino acids. In DNA form, the CDR3 reads TGCGCCAGCAGCTTCACGGGGGGCCAAGGCACTGAAGCTTTCTTT. Translated, it gives CASSFTGGQGTEAFF.

The CDR3 nucleotides are TGCAGTGCTAGAGGGATGGGTTCCACCGGGGAGCTGTTTTTT. Protein product: CSARGMGSTGELFF. The chain carries TRBV20-1 and TRBJ2-2, with unresolved D. V dropped 1 base and J dropped 4 bases, with 10 bases sitting between them. The germline CDR1 and CDR2 sequences are DFQATT and SNEGSKA (reference sequence). The CDR3 spans 14 residues.

A few counts support this clonotype. The chain has TRBV28 and TRBJ2-1; D might be TRBD2 (5 bases). Germline lookup yields CDR1 MDHEN and CDR2 SYDVKM. The CDR3 is made up of 12 amino acids. Trimming left V 1 base short and J 12 bases short, with 10 bases between. The CDR3 sequence: CASSLYATRQFF. CDR3 coding DNA: TGTGCCAGCAGTTTATACGCAACTAGGCAGTTCTTC.

The chain uses TRBV20-1 and TRBJ2-2; TRBD1 or TRBD2 may be the D gene (5 bases each). The CDR3 loop spans 13 amino acids. V was trimmed by 3 bases and J by 7 bases, leaving 12 bases between them. Germline CDR1 is DFQATT and CDR2 is SNEGSKA (reference sequence). CDR3 amino acids: CSARQGVIGELFF. DNA of the CDR3: TGCAGTGCTAGGCAGGGAGTAATCGGGGAGCTGTTTTTT.

The chain employs TRBV7-9 and TRBJ2-2; D perhaps matches TRBD1 (5 bases). V shed 5 bases and J shed 6 bases, with 10 bases lying between them. CDR3 size: 13 residues. CDR1 and CDR2 (germline): SEHNR, FQNEAQ (reference sequence). The CDR3 region is CASSRFRAGELFF. The CDR3 coding sequence is TGTGCCAGCAGCCGGTTCAGGGCCGGGGAGCTGTTTTTT.

This clonotype has only a few counts. The chain is built from TRBV5-6 and TRBJ2-7; D gene uncertain. CDR3 length equals 13 residues. Looked up from germline, CDR1 is SGHDT and CDR2 is YYEEEE. V was trimmed by 1 base and J by 2 bases, leaving 7 bases between them. CDR3 nucleotides: TGTGCCAGCAGCTTGAGCGAGACCTACGAGCAGTACTTC. Protein sequence: CASSLSETYEQYF.

This chain joins TRBV5-1 and TRBJ2-1, with TRBD2 identical over 10 bases. The V segment lost 0 bases and the J segment 1 base; nucleotides outside the gene matches: 7. The CDR3 contains 18 residues. CDR1 and CDR2 from the germline V gene are SGHRS and YFSETQ. CDR3 in amino acids: CASSLASGSFGSYNEQFF. The CDR3 DNA sequence: TGCGCCAGCAGCTTGGCTAGCGGGAGCTTTGGGTCCTACAATGAGCAGTTCTTC. Complete variable domain (other parts from reference TRBV5-1 and TRBJ2-1): KAGVTQTPRYLIKTRGQQVTLSCSPISGHRSVSWYQQTPGQGLQFLFEYFSETQRNKGNFPGRFSGRQFSNSRSEMNVSTLELGDSALYLCASSLASGSFGSYNEQFFGPGTRLTVL.

This clonotype was observed a few times. The V gene is TRBV11-2, the J gene TRBJ2-1; 10 bases fit TRBD2. Germline-derived CDR1 and CDR2 are SGHAT and FQNNGV. With 0 bases clipped from V and 8 bases from J, the junction kept 10 bases outside the gene matches. This CDR3 region has 17 residues. The CDR3 loop is CASSLDRLAGVIDEQFF. The DNA of the CDR3 is TGTGCCAGCAGCTTAGATCGCCTAGCGGGAGTTATAGATGAGCAGTTCTTC.

The chain links TRBV7-2 to TRBJ2-7, with a weak D call TRBD1 (6 bases). V was pared by 2 bases and J by 3 bases, with 14 bases between. CDR1 and CDR2 from the germline V gene are SGHTA and FQGNSA. The CDR3 has 15 residues. CDR3 in DNA: TGTGCCAGCAGCTTAAATCCAGGGGCGAACTACGAGCAGTACTTC. This encodes CASSLNPGANYEQYF.

V gene TRBV18 combines with J gene TRBJ1-1; D is perhaps TRBD1 (5 bases). Trimming stripped 5 bases from V and 3 bases from J, with 25 bases between. The CDR3 sequence is 18 residues long. Germline CDR1 reads KGHSH; CDR2 reads LQKENI. The CDR3 region is CASSSPGRGFFWDTEAFF. The CDR3 bases are TGTGCCAGCTCATCCCCCGGGAGGGGATTTTTTTGGGACACTGAAGCTTTCTTT.

The table lists this clonotype with a few counts. V is TRBV7-2 and J is TRBJ2-3; the D gene is possibly TRBD2 (6 bases). The germline V gene has CDR1 SGHTA and CDR2 FQGNSA. The CDR3 has 15 residues. V lost 5 bases and J lost 1, with 13 bases in between. The CDR3 sequence: CASSQPGARTDTQYF. The CDR3 DNA sequence: TGTGCCAGCAGCCAGCCGGGAGCCCGCACAGATACGCAGTATTTT.

The rearrangement links TRBV19 to TRBJ2-1; TRBD2 aligns across 10 bases. The V gene end was trimmed by 3 bases and the J gene end by 10 bases; junction bases not matched to a gene: 9. The CDR3 totals 15 residues. Germline assignment: CDR1 LNHDA and CDR2 SQIVND (reference sequence). The CDR3 loop reads CASSIRTSGTVEQFF. CDR3 DNA sequence: TGTGCCAGTAGTATCAGGACTAGCGGCACGGTAGAGCAGTTCTTC.

The chain carries TRBV6-1 and TRBJ2-5; TRBD1 matches at 7 bases. The end of the DNA fits TRBJ2-1 better, so the J call may be wrong. The germline V gene has CDR1 MNHNS and CDR2 SASEGT. The CDR3 has 15 amino acids. The CDR3 reads CASSNEGDSQETQFF. The CDR3 DNA is TGTGCCAGCAGCAACGAGGGGGACAGTCAAGAGACCCAGTTCTTC.

This clonotype has a single count. This chain links TRBV20-1 with TRBJ2-3; D call uncertain. The CDR3 is 14 residues long. Trimming shortened V by 2 bases and J by 4 bases, and 13 bases separated the two germline ends. The germline V gene encodes CDR1 DFQATT and CDR2 SNEGSKA (reference sequence). The CDR3 region is CSARWALRPDTQYF. The CDR3 DNA is TGCAGTGCTAGATGGGCCCTTAGGCCAGATACGCAGTATTTT.

This clonotype showed up just a few times. The chain links TRBV5-1 to TRBJ1-2, with D possibly TRBD1 on 5 matching bases. Trimming took 2 bases from V and 6 from J, leaving 11 bases between them. The germline V gene has CDR1 SGHRS and CDR2 YFSETQ. The CDR3 length is 13 residues. The CDR3 loop is CASSFAGRDGYTF. As DNA, the CDR3 is TGCGCCAGCAGCTTTGCGGGGCGGGATGGCTACACCTTC.